This TCR beta chain is drawn from a study of cytomegalovirus exposure and HLA in healthy donors. This clone was found a few times. Germline CDR1 and CDR2: MNHEY and SVGAGI. V was trimmed by 2 bases and J by 14 bases, leaving 19 bases between them. This CDR3 region has 15 residues. The PCR contained 60 Vbeta and 13 Jbeta primers. Assay: immunoSEQ multiplex PCR; the TCRdb copy retains only in-frame clones and omits some. The sample carries fewer than 150,000 clones, about 78% recorded once. This receptor was obtained from a woman in her twenties or thirties in good health and CMV-seropositive. The specimen sequenced was PBMCs. This rearrangement joins TRBV6-5 to TRBJ1-6, with no clear D. CDR3: CASSYQSRPAQALHF. CDR3 in DNA: TGTGCCAGCAGTTACCAGTCTCGTCCCGCCCAGGCCCTCCACTTT.